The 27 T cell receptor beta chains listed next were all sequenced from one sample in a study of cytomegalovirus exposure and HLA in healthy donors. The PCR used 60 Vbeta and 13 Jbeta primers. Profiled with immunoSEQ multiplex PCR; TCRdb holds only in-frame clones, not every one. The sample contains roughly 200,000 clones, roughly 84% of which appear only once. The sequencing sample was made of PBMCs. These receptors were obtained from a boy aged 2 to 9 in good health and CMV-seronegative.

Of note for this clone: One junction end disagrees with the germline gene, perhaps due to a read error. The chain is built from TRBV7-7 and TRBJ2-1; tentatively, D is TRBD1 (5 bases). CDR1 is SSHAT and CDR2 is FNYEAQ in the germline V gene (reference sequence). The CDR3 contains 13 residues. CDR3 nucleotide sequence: TGTGCTAGCAGCTTTCCAGGGTACAATGAGCAGTTCTTC. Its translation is CASSFPGYNEQFF. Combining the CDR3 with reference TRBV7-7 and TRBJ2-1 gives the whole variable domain GAGVSQSPRYKVTKRGQDVTLRCDPISSHATLYWYQQALGQGPEFLTYFNYEAQPDKSGLPSDRFSAERPEGSISTLTIQRTEQRDSAMYRCASSFPGYNEQFFGPGTRLTVL.

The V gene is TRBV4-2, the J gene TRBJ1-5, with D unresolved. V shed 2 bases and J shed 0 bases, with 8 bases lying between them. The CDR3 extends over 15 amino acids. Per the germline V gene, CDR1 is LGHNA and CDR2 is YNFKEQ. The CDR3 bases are TGTGCCAGCAGCCAATCCGGAGATAGCAATCAGCCCCAGCATTTT. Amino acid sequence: CASSQSGDSNQPQHF.

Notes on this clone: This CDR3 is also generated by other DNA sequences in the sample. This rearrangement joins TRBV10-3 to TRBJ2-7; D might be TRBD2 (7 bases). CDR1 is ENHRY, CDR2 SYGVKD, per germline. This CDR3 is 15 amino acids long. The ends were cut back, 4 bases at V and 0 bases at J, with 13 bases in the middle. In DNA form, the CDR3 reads TGTGCCATCAGTGCGGGGAGGGGGTACTCCTACGAGCAGTACTTC. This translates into CAISAGRGYSYEQYF.

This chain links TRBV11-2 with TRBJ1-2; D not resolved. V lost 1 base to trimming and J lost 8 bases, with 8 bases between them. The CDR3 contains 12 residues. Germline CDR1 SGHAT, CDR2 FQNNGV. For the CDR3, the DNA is TGTGCCAGCAGCTTAGTCGGTAACGGCTACACCTTC. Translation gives CASSLVGNGYTF. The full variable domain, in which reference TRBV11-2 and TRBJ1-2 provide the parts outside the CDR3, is EAGVAQSPRYKIIEKRQSVAFWCNPISGHATLYWYQQILGQGPKLLIQFQNNGVVDDSQLPKDRFSAERLKGVDSTLKIQPAKLEDSAVYLCASSLVGNGYTFGSGTRLTVV.

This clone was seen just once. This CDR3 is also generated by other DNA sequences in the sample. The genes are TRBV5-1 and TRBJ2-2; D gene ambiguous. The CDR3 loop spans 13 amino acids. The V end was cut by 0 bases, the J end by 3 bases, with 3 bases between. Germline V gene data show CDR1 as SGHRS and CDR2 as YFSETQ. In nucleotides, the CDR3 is TGCGCCAGCAGCTTGGGAGACACCGGGGAGCTGTTTTTT. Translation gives CASSLGDTGELFF.

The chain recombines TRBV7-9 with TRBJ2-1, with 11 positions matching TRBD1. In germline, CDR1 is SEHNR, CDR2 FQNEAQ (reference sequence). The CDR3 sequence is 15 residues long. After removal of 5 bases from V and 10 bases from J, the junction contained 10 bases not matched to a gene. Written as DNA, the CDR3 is TGTGCCAGCAGCCCGGGGACAGGGGGAAAGTGGGAGCAGTTCTTC. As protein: CASSPGTGGKWEQFF.

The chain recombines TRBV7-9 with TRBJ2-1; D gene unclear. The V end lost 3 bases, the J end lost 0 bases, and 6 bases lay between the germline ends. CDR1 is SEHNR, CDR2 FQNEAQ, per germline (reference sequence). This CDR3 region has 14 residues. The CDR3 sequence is CASSLGSSYNEQFF. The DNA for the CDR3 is TGTGCCAGCAGCTTGGGCAGCTCCTACAATGAGCAGTTCTTC.

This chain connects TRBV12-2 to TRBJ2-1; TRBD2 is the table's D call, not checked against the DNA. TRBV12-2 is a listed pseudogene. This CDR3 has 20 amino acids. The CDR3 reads CASRGSSGTSGSRLRNEQFF. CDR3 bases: TGTGCAAGTCGCGGCAGTTCCGGGACTAGCGGGAGTAGGCTTCGCAATGAGCAGTTCTTC.

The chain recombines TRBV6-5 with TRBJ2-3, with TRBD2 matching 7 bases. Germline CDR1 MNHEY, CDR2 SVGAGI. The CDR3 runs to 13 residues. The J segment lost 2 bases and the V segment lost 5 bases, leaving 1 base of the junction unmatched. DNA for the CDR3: TGTGCCAGCAGTCGGGACTACACAGATACGCAGTATTTT. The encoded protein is CASSRDYTDTQYF.

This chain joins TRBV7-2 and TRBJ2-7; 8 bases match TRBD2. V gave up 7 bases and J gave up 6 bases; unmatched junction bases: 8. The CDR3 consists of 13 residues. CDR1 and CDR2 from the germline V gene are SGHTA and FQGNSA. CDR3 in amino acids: CASTLSGNGEQYF. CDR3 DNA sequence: TGTGCCAGCACCCTTAGCGGGAATGGCGAGCAGTACTTC.

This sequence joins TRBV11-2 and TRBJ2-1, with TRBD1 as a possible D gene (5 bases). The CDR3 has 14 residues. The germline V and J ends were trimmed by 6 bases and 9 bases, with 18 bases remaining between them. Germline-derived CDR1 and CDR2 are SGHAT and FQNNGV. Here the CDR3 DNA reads TGTGCCAGCAGTAACCTGAATAGGCAGGGTGAGCAGTTCTTC. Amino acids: CASSNLNRQGEQFF.

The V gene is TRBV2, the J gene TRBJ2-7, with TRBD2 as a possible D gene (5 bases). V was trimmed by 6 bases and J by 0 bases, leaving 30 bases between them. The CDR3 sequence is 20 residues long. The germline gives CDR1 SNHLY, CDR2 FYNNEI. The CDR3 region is CASSGTTLHAWEFHSYEQYF. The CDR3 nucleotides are TGTGCCAGCAGCGGTACTACCCTCCATGCGTGGGAGTTCCACTCCTACGAGCAGTACTTC.

CDR3 bases: TGTGCCAGCAGCGTAGCTTCATGGGCGGGGGATACCTACAATGAGCAGTTCTTC. Amino acid sequence: CASSVASWAGDTYNEQFF. V and J are TRBV9 and TRBJ2-1; 7 nucleotides line up with TRBD2. CDR1 and CDR2 from the germline V gene are SGDLS and YYNGEE. V gave up 0 bases and J gave up 2 bases; unmatched junction bases: 11. This CDR3 comprises 18 residues.

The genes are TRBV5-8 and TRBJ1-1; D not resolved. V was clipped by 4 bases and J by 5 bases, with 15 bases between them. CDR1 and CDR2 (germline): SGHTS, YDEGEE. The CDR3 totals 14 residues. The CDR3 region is CASSQRKGGTEAFF. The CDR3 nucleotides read TGTGCCAGCAGCCAGAGGAAGGGAGGGACTGAAGCTTTCTTT. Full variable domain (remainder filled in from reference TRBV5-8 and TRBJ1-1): EAGVTQSPTHLIKTRGQQATLRCSPISGHTSVYWYQQALGLGLQFLLWYDEGEERNRGNFPPRFSGRQFPNYSSELNVNALELEDSALYLCASSQRKGGTEAFFGQGTRLTVV.

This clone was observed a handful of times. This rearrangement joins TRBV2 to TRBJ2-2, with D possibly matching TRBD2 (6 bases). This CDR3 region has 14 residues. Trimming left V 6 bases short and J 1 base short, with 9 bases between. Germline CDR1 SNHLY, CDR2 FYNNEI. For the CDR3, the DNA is TGTGCCAGCAGACCCGGGGGGAACACCGGGGAGCTGTTTTTT. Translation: CASRPGGNTGELFF.

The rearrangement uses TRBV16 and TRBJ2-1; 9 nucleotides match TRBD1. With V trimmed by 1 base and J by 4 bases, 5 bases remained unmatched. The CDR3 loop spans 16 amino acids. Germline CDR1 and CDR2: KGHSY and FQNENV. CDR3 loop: CASSQFRDRVYNEQFF. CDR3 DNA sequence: TGTGCCAGCAGCCAATTCCGGGACAGGGTGTACAATGAGCAGTTCTTC.

The CDR3 DNA follows: TGTGCCAGCAGCTTTCCCGACAGGGGGTCTGAAGCTTTCTTT. It encodes CASSFPDRGSEAFF. This sequence joins TRBV5-6 and TRBJ1-1; 9 bases fit TRBD1. CDR3 length equals 14 residues. Germline CDR1 reads SGHDT; CDR2 reads YYEEEE. Trimming removed 2 bases from V and 6 bases from J; junction bases left unmatched: 5.

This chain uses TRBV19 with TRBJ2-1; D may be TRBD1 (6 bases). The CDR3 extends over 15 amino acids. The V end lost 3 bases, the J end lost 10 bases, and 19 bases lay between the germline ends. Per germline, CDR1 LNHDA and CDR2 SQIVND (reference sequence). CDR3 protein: CASSIKDWGLGEQFF. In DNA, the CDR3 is TGTGCCAGTAGTATCAAGGACTGGGGGCTGGGGGAGCAGTTCTTC.

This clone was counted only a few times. This CDR3 reads CASSLGTSGSRYEQYF. For the CDR3, the DNA is TGCGCCAGCAGCTTGGGGACTAGCGGATCCCGCTACGAGCAGTACTTC. The chain combines TRBV5-1 with TRBJ2-7; 10 bases match TRBD2. The CDR3 length is 16 residues. Germline assignment: CDR1 SGHRS and CDR2 YFSETQ. V lost 0 bases and J lost 3; bases outside the gene matches: 6.

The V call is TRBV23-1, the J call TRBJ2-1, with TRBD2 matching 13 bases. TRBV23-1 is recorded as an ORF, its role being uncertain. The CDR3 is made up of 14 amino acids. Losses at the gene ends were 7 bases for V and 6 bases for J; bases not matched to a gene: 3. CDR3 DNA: TGCGCCAGCAAGACTAGCGGGAGGTTCAATGAGCAGTTCTTC. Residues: CASKTSGRFNEQFF.

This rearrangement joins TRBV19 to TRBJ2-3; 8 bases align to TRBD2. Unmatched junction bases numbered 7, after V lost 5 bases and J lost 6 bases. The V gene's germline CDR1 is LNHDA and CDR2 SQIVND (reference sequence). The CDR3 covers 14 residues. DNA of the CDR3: TGTGCCAGTAGTCCGGGGGGGGGCCGCGATACGCAGTATTTT. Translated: CASSPGGGRDTQYF.

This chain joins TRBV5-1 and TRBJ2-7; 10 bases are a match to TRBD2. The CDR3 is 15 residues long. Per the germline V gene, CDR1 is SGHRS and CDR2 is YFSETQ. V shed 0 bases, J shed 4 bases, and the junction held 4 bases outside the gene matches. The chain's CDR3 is CASSLASSGSYEQYF. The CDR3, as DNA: TGCGCCAGCAGCTTGGCGTCTAGCGGGAGTTACGAGCAGTACTTC.

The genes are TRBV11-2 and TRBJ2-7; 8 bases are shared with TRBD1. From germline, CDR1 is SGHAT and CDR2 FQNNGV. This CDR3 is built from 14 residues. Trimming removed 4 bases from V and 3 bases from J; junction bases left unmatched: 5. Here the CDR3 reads CASSYSGTGYEQYF. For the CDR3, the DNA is TGTGCCAGCAGCTATTCCGGGACAGGCTACGAGCAGTACTTC.

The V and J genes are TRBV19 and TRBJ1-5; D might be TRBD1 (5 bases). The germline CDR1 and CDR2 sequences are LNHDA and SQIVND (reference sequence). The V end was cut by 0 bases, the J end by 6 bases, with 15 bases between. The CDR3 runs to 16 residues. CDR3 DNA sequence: TGTGCCAGTAGTATAGATCGTGGGGACTTGGGTCAGCCCCAGCATTTT. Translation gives CASSIDRGDLGQPQHF.

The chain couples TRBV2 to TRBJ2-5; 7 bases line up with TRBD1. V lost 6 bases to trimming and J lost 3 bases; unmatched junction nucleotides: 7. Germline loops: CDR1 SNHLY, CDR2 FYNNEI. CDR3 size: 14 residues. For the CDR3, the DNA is TGTGCCAGCAGCGCCCTAGACAGGGAAGAGACCCAGTACTTC. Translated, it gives CASSALDREETQYF.

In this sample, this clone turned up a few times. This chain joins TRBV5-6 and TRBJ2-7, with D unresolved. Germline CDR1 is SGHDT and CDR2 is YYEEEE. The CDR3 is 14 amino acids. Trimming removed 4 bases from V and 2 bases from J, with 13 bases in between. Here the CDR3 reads CASSPGSPTYEQYF. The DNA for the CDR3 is TGTGCCAGCAGCCCCGGGTCTCCCACCTACGAGCAGTACTTC.

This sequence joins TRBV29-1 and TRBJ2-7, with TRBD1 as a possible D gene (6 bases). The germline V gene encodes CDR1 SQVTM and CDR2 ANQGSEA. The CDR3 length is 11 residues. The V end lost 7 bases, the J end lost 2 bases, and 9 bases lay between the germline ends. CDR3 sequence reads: CSARTAYEQYF. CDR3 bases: TGCAGCGCTCGGACAGCCTACGAGCAGTACTTC.